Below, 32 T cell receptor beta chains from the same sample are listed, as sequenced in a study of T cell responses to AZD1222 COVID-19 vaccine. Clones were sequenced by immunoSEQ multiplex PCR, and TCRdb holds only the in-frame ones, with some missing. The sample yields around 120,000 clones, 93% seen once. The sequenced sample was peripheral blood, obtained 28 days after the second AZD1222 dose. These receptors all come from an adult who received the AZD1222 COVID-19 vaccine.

CDR3 in amino acids: CASRSTGVGGTYEQYF. The CDR3 DNA is TGTGCCAGTAGGAGTACAGGCGTAGGGGGTACCTACGAGCAGTACTTC. The chain links TRBV19 to TRBJ2-7; TRBD1 is a possible D gene (6 bases). Germline CDR1 reads LNHDA; CDR2 reads SQIVND (reference sequence). The length of the CDR3 is 16 residues. The V end lost 6 bases, the J end lost 2 bases, and 20 bases lay between the germline ends.

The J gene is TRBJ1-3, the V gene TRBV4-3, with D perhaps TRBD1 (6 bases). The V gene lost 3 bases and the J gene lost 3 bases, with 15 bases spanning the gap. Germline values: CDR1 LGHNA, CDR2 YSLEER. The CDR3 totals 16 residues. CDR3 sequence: CASSHTTGQVGNTIYF. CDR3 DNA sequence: TGCGCCAGCAGCCACACTACAGGGCAGGTTGGAAACACCATATATTTT.

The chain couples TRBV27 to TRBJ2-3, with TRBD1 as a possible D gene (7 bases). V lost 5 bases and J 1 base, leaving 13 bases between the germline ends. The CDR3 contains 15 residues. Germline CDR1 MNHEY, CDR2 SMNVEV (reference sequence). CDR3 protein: CASSADRRGTDTQYF. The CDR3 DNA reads TGTGCCAGCAGTGCGGACAGGAGGGGCACAGATACGCAGTATTTT.

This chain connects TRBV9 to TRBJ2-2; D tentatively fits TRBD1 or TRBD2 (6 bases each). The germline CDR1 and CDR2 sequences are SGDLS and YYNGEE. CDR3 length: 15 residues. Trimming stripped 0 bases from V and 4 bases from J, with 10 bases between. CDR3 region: CASSVVGGGTGELFF. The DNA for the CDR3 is TGTGCCAGCAGCGTAGTGGGGGGCGGCACCGGGGAGCTGTTTTTT.

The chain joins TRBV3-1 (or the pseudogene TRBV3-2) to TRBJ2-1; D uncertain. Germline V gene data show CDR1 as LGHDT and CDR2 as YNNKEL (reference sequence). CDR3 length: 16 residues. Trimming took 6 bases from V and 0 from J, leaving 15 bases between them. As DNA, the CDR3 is TGTGCCAGCAGACACGGTCCCTTTAGCTCCTACAATGAGCAGTTCTTC. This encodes CASRHGPFSSYNEQFF.

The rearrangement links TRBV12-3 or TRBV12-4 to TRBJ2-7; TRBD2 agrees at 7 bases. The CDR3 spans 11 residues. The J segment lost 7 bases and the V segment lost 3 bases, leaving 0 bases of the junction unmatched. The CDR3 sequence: CASSLGGEQYF. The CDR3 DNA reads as TGTGCCAGCAGTTTGGGGGGGGAGCAGTACTTC.

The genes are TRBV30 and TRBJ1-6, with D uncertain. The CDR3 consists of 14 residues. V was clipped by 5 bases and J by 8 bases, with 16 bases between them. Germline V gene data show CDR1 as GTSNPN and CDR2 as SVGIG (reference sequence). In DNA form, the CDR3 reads TGTGCCTGGTCTGGAGGGATTGCTGATTCACCCCTCCACTTT. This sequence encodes CAWSGGIADSPLHF.

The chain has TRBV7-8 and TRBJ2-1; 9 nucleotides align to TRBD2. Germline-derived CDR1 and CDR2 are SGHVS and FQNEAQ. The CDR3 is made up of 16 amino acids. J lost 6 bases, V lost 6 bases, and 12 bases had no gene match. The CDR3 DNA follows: TGTGCCAGCAGGGGGGGATCAGCGGGAGGAGGCAATGAGCAGTTCTTC. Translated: CASRGGSAGGGNEQFF.

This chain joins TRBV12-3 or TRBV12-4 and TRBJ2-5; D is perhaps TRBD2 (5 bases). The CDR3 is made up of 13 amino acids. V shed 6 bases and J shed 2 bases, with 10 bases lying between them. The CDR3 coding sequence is TGTGCCAGCAGGTCGGGATTACAAGAGACCCAGTACTTC. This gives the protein CASRSGLQETQYF.

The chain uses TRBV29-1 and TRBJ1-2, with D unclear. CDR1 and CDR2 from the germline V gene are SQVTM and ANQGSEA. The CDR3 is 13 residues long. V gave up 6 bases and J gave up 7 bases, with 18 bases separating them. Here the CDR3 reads CSVTETPSVGYTF. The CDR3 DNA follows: TGCAGCGTCACCGAGACACCATCCGTTGGCTACACCTTC. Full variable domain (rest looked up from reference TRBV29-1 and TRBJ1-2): SAVISQKPSRDICQRGTSLTIQCQVDSQVTMMFWYRQQPGQSLTLIATANQGSEATYESGFVIDKFPISRPNLTFSTLTVSNMSPEDSSIYLCSVTETPSVGYTFGSGTRLTVV.

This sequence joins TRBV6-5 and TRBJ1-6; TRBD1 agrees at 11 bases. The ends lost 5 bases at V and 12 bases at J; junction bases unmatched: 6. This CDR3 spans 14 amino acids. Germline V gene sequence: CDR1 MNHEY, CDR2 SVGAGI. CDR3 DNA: TGTGCCAGCAGTACCGGGACAGGGGGTAGACCCCTCCACTTT. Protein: CASSTGTGGRPLHF.

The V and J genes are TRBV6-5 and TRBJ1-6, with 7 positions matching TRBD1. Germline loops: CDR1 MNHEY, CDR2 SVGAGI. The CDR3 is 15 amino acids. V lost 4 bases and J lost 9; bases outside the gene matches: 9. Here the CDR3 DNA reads TGTGCCAGCAGTTTAGGACAGGCGGTCGTTTCACCCCTCCACTTT. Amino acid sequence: CASSLGQAVVSPLHF.

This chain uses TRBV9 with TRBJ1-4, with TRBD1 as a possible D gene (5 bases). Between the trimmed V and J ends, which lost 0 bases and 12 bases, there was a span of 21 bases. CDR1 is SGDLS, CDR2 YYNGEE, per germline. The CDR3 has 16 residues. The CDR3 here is CASSVAARTHPGQLFF. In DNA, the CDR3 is TGTGCCAGCAGCGTAGCGGCCAGGACCCACCCGGGGCAACTGTTTTTT.

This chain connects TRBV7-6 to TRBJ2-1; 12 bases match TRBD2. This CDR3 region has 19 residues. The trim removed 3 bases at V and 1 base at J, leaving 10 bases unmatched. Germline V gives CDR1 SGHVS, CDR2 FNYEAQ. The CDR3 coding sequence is TGTGCCAGCAGCTTTCTAGCGGGGGGGCTTGAGATTTCCTACAATGAGCAGTTCTTC. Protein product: CASSFLAGGLEISYNEQFF.

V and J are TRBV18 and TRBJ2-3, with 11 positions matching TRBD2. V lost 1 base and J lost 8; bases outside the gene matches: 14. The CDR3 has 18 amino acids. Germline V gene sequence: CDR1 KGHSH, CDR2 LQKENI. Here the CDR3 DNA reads TGTGCCAGCTCACCACAGATCGATAGCGGGGGGGCCGTTGTTACGCAGTATTTT. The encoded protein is CASSPQIDSGGAVVTQYF.

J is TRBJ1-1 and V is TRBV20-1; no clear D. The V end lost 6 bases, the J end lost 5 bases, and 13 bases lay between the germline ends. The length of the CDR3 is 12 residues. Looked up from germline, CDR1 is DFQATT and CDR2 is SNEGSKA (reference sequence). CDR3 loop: CSASRRTTEAFF. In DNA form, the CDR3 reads TGCAGTGCCAGTCGTAGAACAACTGAAGCTTTCTTT.

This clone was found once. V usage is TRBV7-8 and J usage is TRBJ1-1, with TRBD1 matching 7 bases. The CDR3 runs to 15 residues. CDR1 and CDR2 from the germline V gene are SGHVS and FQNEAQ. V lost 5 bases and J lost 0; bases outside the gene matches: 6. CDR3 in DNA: TGTGCCAGCAGCCCGAGGGGGCGAATGAACACTGAAGCTTTCTTT. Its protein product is CASSPRGRMNTEAFF.

CDR3 sequence reads: CASSEHARAASGNTIYF. CDR3 DNA: TGTGCCAGCAGCGAACACGCGAGGGCAGCGTCGGGAAACACCATATATTTT. This sequence joins TRBV6-1 and TRBJ1-3; D remains unclear. Trimming removed 6 bases at V and 4 bases at J, with 22 bases between. This CDR3 contains 17 residues. Germline V gene sequence: CDR1 MNHNS, CDR2 SASEGT.

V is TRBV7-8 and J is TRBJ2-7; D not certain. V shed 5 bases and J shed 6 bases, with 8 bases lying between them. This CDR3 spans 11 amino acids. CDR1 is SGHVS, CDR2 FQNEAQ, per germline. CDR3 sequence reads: CASSPGIEQYF. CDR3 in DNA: TGTGCCAGCAGCCCTGGTATCGAGCAGTACTTC.

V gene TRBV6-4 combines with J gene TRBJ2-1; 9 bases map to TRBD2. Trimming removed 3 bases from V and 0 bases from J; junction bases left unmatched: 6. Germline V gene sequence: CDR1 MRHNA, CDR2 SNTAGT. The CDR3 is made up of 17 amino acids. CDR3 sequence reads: CASSDRAGGLSYNEQFF. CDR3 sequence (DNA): TGTGCCAGCAGTGATAGAGCGGGGGGCCTCTCCTACAATGAGCAGTTCTTC.

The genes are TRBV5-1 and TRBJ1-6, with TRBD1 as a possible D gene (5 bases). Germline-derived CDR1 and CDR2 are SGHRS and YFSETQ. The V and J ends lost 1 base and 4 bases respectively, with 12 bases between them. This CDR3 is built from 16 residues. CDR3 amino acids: CASSLFGRGYNSPLHF. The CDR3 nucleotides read TGCGCCAGCAGCTTGTTTGGGAGGGGATATAATTCACCCCTCCACTTT.

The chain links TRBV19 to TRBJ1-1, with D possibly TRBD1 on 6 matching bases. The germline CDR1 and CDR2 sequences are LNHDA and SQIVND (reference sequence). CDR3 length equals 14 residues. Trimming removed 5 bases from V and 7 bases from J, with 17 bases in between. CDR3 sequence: CASSADRRSVEAFF. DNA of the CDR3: TGTGCCAGTAGTGCCGACAGGAGGTCGGTTGAAGCTTTCTTT.

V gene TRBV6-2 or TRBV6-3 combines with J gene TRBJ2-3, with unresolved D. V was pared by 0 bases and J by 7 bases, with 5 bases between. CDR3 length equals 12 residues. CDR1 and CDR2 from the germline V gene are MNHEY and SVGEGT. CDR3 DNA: TGTGCCAGCAGTTACTCTGCATATACGCAGTATTTT. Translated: CASSYSAYTQYF.

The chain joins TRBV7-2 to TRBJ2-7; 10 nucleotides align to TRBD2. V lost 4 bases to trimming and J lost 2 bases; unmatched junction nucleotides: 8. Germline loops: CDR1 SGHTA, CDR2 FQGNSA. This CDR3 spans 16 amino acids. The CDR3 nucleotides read TGTGCCAGCAGCTCGGACTCGGGGACTAGCGCCTACGAGCAGTACTTC. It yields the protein CASSSDSGTSAYEQYF.

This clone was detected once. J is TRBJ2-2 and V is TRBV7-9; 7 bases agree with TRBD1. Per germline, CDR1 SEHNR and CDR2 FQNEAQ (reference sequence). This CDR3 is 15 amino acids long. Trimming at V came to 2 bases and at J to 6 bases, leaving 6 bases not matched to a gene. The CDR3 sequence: CASSLRGRLAGELFF. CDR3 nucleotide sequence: TGTGCCAGCAGCTTAAGGGGGCGACTCGCCGGGGAGCTGTTTTTT. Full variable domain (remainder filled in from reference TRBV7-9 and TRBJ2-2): DTGVSQNPRHKITKRGQNVTFRCDPISEHNRLYWYRQTLGQGPEFLTYFQNEAQLEKSRLLSDRFSAERPKGSFSTLEIQRTEQGDSAMYLCASSLRGRLAGELFFGEGSRLTVL.

CDR3: CSVGGAGGTYEQYF. Written as DNA, the CDR3 is TGCAGCGTTGGAGGGGCGGGGGGAACCTACGAGCAGTACTTC. J is TRBJ2-7 and V is TRBV29-1; 8 nucleotides line up with TRBD2. CDR1 is SQVTM and CDR2 is ANQGSEA in the germline V gene. V was clipped by 4 bases and J by 2 bases; unmatched bases: 7. There are 14 residues in the CDR3.

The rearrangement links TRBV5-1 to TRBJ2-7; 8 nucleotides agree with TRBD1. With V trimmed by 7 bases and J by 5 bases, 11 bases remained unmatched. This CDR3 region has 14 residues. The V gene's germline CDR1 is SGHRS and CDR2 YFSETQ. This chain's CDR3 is CASGKEGTGHEQYF. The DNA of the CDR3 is TGCGCCAGCGGTAAAGAGGGGACAGGTCACGAGCAGTACTTC.

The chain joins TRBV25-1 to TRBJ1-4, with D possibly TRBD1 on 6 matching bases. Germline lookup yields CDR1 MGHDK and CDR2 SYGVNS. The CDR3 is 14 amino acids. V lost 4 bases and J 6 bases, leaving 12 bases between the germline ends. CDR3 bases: TGTGCCAGCAGTGCCCCGACAGGTTATGAAAAACTGTTTTTT. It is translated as CASSAPTGYEKLFF.

The CDR3 nucleotides are TGTGCCAGCAGCTTACGAAGTCAAGAGACCCAGTACTTC. Its translation is CASSLRSQETQYF. The chain recombines TRBV7-2 with TRBJ2-5, with no clear D. The CDR3 spans 13 residues. CDR1 SGHTA and CDR2 FQGNSA come from the germline V gene. V shed 2 bases and J shed 2 bases, with 6 bases lying between them.

The CDR3 region has the DNA TGCGCCAGCAGCCCAGCCGGGACAGCGGAGGATGGCTACACCTTC. Encoded protein: CASSPAGTAEDGYTF. The gene calls are TRBV5-1 and TRBJ1-2; 7 positions agree with TRBD1. The J segment lost 6 bases and the V segment lost 4 bases, leaving 12 bases of the junction unmatched. The CDR3 sequence is 15 residues long. Germline-derived CDR1 and CDR2 are SGHRS and YFSETQ.

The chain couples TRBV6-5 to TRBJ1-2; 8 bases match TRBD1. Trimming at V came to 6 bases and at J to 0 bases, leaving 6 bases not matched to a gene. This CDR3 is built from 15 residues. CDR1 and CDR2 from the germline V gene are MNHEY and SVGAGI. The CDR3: CASSRDRLSNYGYTF. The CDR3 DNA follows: TGTGCCAGCAGCCGGGACAGGTTGTCTAACTATGGCTACACCTTC.

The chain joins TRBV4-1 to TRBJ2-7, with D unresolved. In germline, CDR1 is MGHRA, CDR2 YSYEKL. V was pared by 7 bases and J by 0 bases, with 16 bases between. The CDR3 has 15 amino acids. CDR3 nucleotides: TGCGCCAGCACCAAAGCTAGGTCAGACTCCTACGAGCAGTACTTC. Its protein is CASTKARSDSYEQYF.